The following is a T cell receptor (beta chain) sequence with its context. No cognate antigen has been identified for it. Within one base of it there is no much larger clone, and no base qualities were kept. RNA was extracted using the RNeasy kit, and about 0.5 to 1 ug of the RNA was reverse transcribed with random hexamers. The immunoSEQ multiplex PCR assay, covering 54 Vbeta and 13 Jbeta segments, was used to amplify TCR beta CDR3 regions. PCR amplification bias was corrected using a synthetic template baseline for primer optimization and computational correction. On the study's bioinformatics: Reads were annotated to V, D and J genes per IMGT and analyzed with immunoSEQ Analyzer, keeping only productive sequences. Clonality was calculated as one minus the Shannon entropy normalized by log2 of the number of productive unique sequences. For each patient and control, public and private clones were evaluated among the 100 most prevalent clones. Susac-specific clones were defined as absent from healthy and MS cohorts, 850 to 1,300 published viral clones and other ImmuneACCESS disease sequences. TCRdb reanalyzed the raw reads on its own, using fastp at Q25 for trimming and MiXCR for clone calling, and kept in-frame beta chains. Every CDR3 protein is listed once, alongside the most common genes and DNA of its rows. Here the V and J calls rest on TCRdb's processing, not on the authors' analysis. The sample data list over 120,000 distinct CDR3 sequences, and roughly 94% of these were observed just once. The top ten constitute less than 0.095% of the sample.

Peripheral blood CD8+ and CD4+ T cells from healthy donors, Susac syndrome patients and multiple sclerosis patients were profiled by high-throughput TCR beta sequencing. The healthy donors served as controls matched for age and sex. Bulk CD8+ and CD4+ T cells were purified by magnetic negative isolation, while CD8+ TEMRA cells were enriched using FACS. Blood was collected in EDTA tubes and processed within 24 hours, with PBMCs isolated through density gradient centrifugation. PBMCs destined for TCR sequencing were cryopreserved in liquid nitrogen and later thawed in a 37 °C water bath. The sorted or isolated CD4+, CD8+ and CD8+ TEMRA cells reached a purity of at least 90%. V is cut by 5 bases and J by 14 bases, and the space between the germline ends is 13 bases. CDR1 SEHNR and CDR2 FQNEAQ were looked up in the germline V gene (reference sequence). CDR3 length: 11 amino acids, cysteine to phenylalanine. Of all the DNA, just the CDR3 is kept, 33 bases in frame from base 1.

These data come from a study of CD8 T cells in Susac syndrome (dated by TCRdb to between 2018 and 2021). In the study overall: Whether CD8+ T cell activation and differentiation in Susac syndrome was antigen driven was tested using repertoire sequencing.

Overall study outcomes, separate from this receptor: The number of individuals in the TCR sequencing and HLA analysis was acknowledged as relatively small.

This chain is built from TRBV7-9 and TRBJ2-1, with the D gene call left open. The TCR comes from a human donor in good health. Input material: CD4+ T cells from PBMCs. The CDR3 here reads CASSGYPTEFF. The DNA reads TGTGCCAGCAGCGGATACCCAACGGAGTTCTTC.